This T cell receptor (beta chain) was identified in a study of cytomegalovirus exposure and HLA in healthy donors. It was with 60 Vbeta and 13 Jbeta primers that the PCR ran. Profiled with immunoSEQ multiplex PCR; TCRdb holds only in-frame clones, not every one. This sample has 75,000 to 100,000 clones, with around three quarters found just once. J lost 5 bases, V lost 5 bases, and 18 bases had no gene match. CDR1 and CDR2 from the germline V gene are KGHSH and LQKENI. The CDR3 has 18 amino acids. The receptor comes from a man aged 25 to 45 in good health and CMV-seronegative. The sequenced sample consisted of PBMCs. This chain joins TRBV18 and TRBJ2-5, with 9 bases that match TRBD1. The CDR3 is CASSSTERQGGVYETQYF. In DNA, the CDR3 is TGTGCCAGCTCATCAACCGAGCGACAGGGGGGAGTCTACGAGACCCAGTACTTC. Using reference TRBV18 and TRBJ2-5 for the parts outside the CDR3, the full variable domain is NAGVMQNPRHLVRRRGQEARLRCSPMKGHSHVYWYRQLPEEGLKFMVYLQKENIIDESGMPKERFSAEFPKEGPSILRIQQVVRGDSAAYFCASSSTERQGGVYETQYFGPGTRLLVL.